This T cell receptor beta chain was observed in a study of long-term antiretroviral therapy in people with HIV. General study findings and limits: Before ART, certain clones expanded, and these dominated the repertoire at all time points. Controls exceeded HIV repertoires in CDR3 length range. The study found that diversity rose after ART but stayed below transplant donor controls.

With respect to this clone: Its antigen is not identified.

No donor had fewer than one pre-ART PBMC sample or fewer than two post-ART PBMC samples. Trimming cost V 2 bases and J 6 bases; bases outside gene matches: 9. The length of the CDR3 is 16 residues. Germline CDR1 is MNHNS and CDR2 is SASEGT. A v3.0 immunoSEQ assay was performed at survey level. The protocol was immunoSEQ multiplex PCR, while the TCRdb copy is restricted to in-frame clones and leaves out a portion. The data hold 32,000 or so clones, with about 80% observed a single time. The input for sequencing was unsorted PBMCs, taken 2 years after starting antiretroviral therapy. The TCR comes from a woman in her forties or fifties with HIV. The chain has TRBV6-1 and TRBJ2-1; TRBD1 matches 8 bases. The CDR3 region is CASSESAGGFGNEQFF. CDR3 coding DNA: TGTGCCAGCAGTGAATCCGCAGGGGGCTTCGGCAATGAGCAGTTCTTC.